The rows below give T cell receptor beta chains drawn from one sample of a study of Tregs in tolerant kidney transplant recipients. The table came from immunoSEQ multiplex PCR; TCRdb's copy has only in-frame clones and leaves some out. The sample lists about 240,000 clones; about 80% were seen once. Specimen: CD4+ T cells from blood. The receptors were gathered from a human donor in good health. The CDR3 runs from the conserved cysteine through the conserved F or W. A D gene is named only where the DNA matches it firmly. Not every row has a clone size; where given, it reads once, few, many or a size class.

>.|TRBD2|TRBJ2-2|TRBV19
CASSRTSGRSGELFF
TGTGCCAGTAGCAGGACTAGCGGGAGATCCGGGGAGCTGTTTTTT
>.|.|TRBJ1-2|TRBV9
CASSVEGSFYGYTF
TGTGCCAGCAGCGTAGAGGGCAGTTTCTATGGCTACACCTTC
>once|TRBD1|TRBJ2-5|TRBV4-1
CASSQDWAGGLETQYF
TGCGCCAGCAGCCAAGATTGGGCAGGGGGCCTGGAGACCCAGTACTTC
>.|TRBD2|TRBJ2-2|TRBV19
CASSIGLAGANTGELFF
TGTGCCAGTAGTATAGGACTAGCGGGTGCGAACACCGGGGAGCTGTTTTTT
>.|TRBD1|TRBJ1-2|TRBV7-9
CASSPDRAMGGYTF
TGTGCCAGCAGCCCGGACAGGGCCATGGGGGGCTACACCTTC
>.|.|TRBJ1-4|TRBV7-9
CATRERATNEKLFF
TGTGCCACCCGAGAGCGGGCAACTAATGAAAAACTGTTTTTT
>.|.|TRBJ1-2|TRBV5-4
CASSLPARGADGYTF
TGTGCCAGCAGCTTGCCGGCCAGGGGTGCGGATGGCTACACCTTC
>.|.|TRBJ2-5|TRBV7-2
CASSLGVSSQYF
TGTGCCAGCAGCTTAGGAGTCTCCTCCCAGTACTTC
>.|TRBD1|TRBJ2-3|TRBV6-6
CASSDNRGSSTDTQYF
TGTGCCAGCAGCGATAACAGGGGGAGTAGCACAGATACGCAGTATTTT
>.|TRBD1|TRBJ1-2|TRBV6-1
CASRVGQGANYGYTF
TGTGCCAGCAGAGTTGGACAGGGAGCTAACTATGGCTACACCTTC
>.|TRBD1|TRBJ2-7|TRBV11-3
CASSLVGTGTYEQYF
TGTGCCAGCAGCTTAGTTGGGACAGGAACCTACGAGCAGTACTTC
>.|TRBD1|TRBJ2-3|TRBV5-6
CASSLGDRVTDTQYF
TGTGCCAGCAGCTTGGGGGACAGGGTAACAGATACGCAGTATTTT
>.|.|TRBJ1-4|TRBV6-5
CASSSGDTINEKLFF
TGTGCCAGCAGTTCCGGGGATACTATAAATGAAAAACTGTTTTTT
>.|.|TRBJ2-3|TRBV29-1
CSVGRAQDTQYF
TGCAGCGTAGGACGTGCGCAAGATACGCAGTATTTT
>.|TRBD1|TRBJ2-2|TRBV5-4
CASSIGQGANTGELFF
TGTGCCAGCAGCATTGGACAGGGCGCGAACACCGGGGAGCTGTTTTTT
>.|TRBD1|TRBJ2-7|TRBV18
CASSPGTGSYEQYF
TGTGCCAGCTCCCCCGGGACAGGGAGCTACGAGCAGTACTTC
>few|.|TRBJ2-7|TRBV12-1
CASSFGGTSVYEQYF
TGTGCCAGCAGCTTTGGAGGGACTAGCGTCTACGAGCAGTACTTC
>.|.|TRBJ2-1|TRBV4-1
CASSPFGNEQFF
TGCGCCAGCAGTCCATTTGGCAATGAGCAGTTCTTC
>.|.|TRBJ2-7|TRBV30
CAWSVWDGRLGGAYEQYF
TGTGCCTGGAGTGTTTGGGACGGTAGATTAGGAGGGGCCTACGAGCAGTACTTC
>.|.|TRBJ1-1|TRBV9
CASSVTGSDTEAFF
TGTGCCAGCAGCGTAACTGGGTCCGACACTGAAGCTTTCTTT
>.|TRBD2|TRBJ2-1|TRBV5-1
CASSLAGGPLEQFF
TGCGCCAGCAGCTTAGCGGGAGGGCCGCTTGAGCAGTTCTTC
>.|.|TRBJ1-1|TRBV6-1
CASRSGSGNTEAFF
TGTGCCAGCAGGTCGGGATCAGGGAACACTGAAGCTTTCTTT
>.|TRBD2|TRBJ2-2|TRBV11-2
CASSFNAGTSKSGELFF
TGTGCCAGCAGCTTCAACGCCGGGACTAGCAAGTCCGGGGAGCTGTTTTTT
>.|TRBD2|TRBJ2-5|TRBV7-2
CASRSSGGHQETQYF
TGTGCCAGCCGATCTAGCGGGGGCCACCAAGAGACCCAGTACTTC
>once|.|TRBJ1-1|TRBV6-5
CASSSGTAFEAFF
TGTGCCAGCAGCTCCGGGACTGCTTTTGAAGCTTTCTTT
>.|.|TRBJ2-7|TRBV6-6
CASSYSFQGYEQYF
TGTGCCAGCAGTTACTCCTTCCAGGGATACGAGCAGTACTTC